These 18 T cell receptor beta chains came from one sample sequenced in a study of T cell responses to AZD1222 COVID-19 vaccine. Here immunoSEQ multiplex PCR was the method, and the copy in TCRdb shows in-frame clones only, minus some. This table holds some 100,000 clones, roughly 90% found once. The material sequenced was peripheral blood, taken 28 days after the second AZD1222 dose. Receptors were obtained from an adult who received the AZD1222 COVID-19 vaccine.

The V and J genes are TRBV11-2 and TRBJ2-7; D not certain. The CDR3 loop spans 16 amino acids. The V gene lost 1 base and the J gene lost 3 bases, with 16 bases spanning the gap. In germline, CDR1 is SGHAT, CDR2 FQNNGV. CDR3 protein: CASSLVRSQANYEQYF. In DNA form, the CDR3 reads TGTGCCAGCAGCTTAGTTCGGTCGCAGGCCAACTACGAGCAGTACTTC.

The table lists this clone with a few counts. The J gene is TRBJ2-3, the V gene TRBV6-4; D gene uncertain. The CDR3 is made up of 14 amino acids. From germline, CDR1 is MRHNA and CDR2 SNTAGT. Trimming pared 5 bases from V and 0 bases from J, leaving 9 bases between. The CDR3 nucleotides read TGTGCCAGCAGTCTCCAGGCGAGCACAGATACGCAGTATTTT. It yields the protein CASSLQASTDTQYF.

This rearrangement joins TRBV6-2 or TRBV6-3 to TRBJ2-1, with 8 bases lining up with TRBD2. The CDR3 is made up of 15 amino acids. Looked up from germline, CDR1 is MNHEY and CDR2 is SVGEGT. Trimming removed 4 bases from V and 7 bases from J; junction bases left unmatched: 9. CDR3 loop: CASSLLAEYKNEQFF. CDR3 nucleotides: TGTGCCAGCAGTTTACTAGCGGAGTACAAGAATGAGCAGTTCTTC.

The chain uses TRBV24-1 and TRBJ2-6; no definite D call. V was trimmed by 5 bases and J by 2 bases, leaving 6 bases between them. This CDR3 contains 14 residues. Germline values: CDR1 KGHDR, CDR2 SFDVKD. This CDR3 is CATSGPPGANVLTF. The CDR3 DNA reads TGTGCCACCAGTGGGCCCCCTGGGGCCAACGTCCTGACTTTC.

This chain links TRBV18 with TRBJ2-1; TRBD2 agrees at 8 bases. V lost 3 bases to trimming and J lost 10 bases; unmatched junction nucleotides: 5. The CDR3 contains 13 residues. The germline V gene encodes CDR1 KGHSH and CDR2 LQKENI. CDR3 DNA: TGTGCCAGCTCACCGCGACGGGAGGGGGAGCAGTTCTTC. Encoded protein: CASSPRREGEQFF. Using reference TRBV18 and TRBJ2-1 for the parts outside the CDR3, the full variable domain is NAGVMQNPRHLVRRRGQEARLRCSPMKGHSHVYWYRQLPEEGLKFMVYLQKENIIDESGMPKERFSAEFPKEGPSILRIQQVVRGDSAAYFCASSPRREGEQFFGPGTRLTVL.

The CDR3 spells CASSLFPTGRLTEAFF. The CDR3 bases are TGTGCCAGCAGCTTATTCCCGACAGGGAGGTTAACTGAAGCTTTCTTT. The V and J genes are TRBV11-3 and TRBJ1-1, with TRBD1 matching over 7 bases. The germline CDR1 and CDR2 sequences are SGHNT and YENEEA. This CDR3 is 16 amino acids long. V was clipped by 2 bases and J by 5 bases; unmatched bases: 11.

The V call is TRBV12-3 or TRBV12-4, the J call TRBJ1-1, with D hard to call. The CDR3 length is 13 residues. Trimming pared 1 base from V and 0 bases from J, leaving 3 bases between. CDR3 bases: TGTGCCAGCAGTTTAGGCCTGAACACTGAAGCTTTCTTT. As protein: CASSLGLNTEAFF.

The J gene is TRBJ2-2, the V gene TRBV5-4; D not certain. In germline, CDR1 is SGHNT, CDR2 YYREEE (reference sequence). CDR3 length: 13 residues. The V end was cut by 0 bases, the J end by 4 bases, with 4 bases between. CDR3 nucleotide sequence: TGTGCCAGCAGCTTGGTGGCCACCGGGGAGCTGTTTTTT. Translation: CASSLVATGELFF.

This chain links TRBV2 with TRBJ1-1; D perhaps matches TRBD1 (5 bases). This CDR3 contains 13 residues. Trimming removed 10 bases at V and 3 bases at J, with 15 bases between. Germline CDR1 reads SNHLY; CDR2 reads FYNNEI. DNA of the CDR3: TGTGCCACCCGGGACTTGGGGTACACTGAAGCTTTCTTT. It translates to CATRDLGYTEAFF.

The chain has TRBV2 and TRBJ1-2; TRBD1 agrees at 10 bases. The CDR3 extends over 19 amino acids. J gave up 7 bases and V 0 bases, and 17 bases lay outside the gene matches. Germline-derived CDR1 and CDR2 are SNHLY and FYNNEI. The CDR3 bases are TGTGCCAGCAGTGAAGCACTTCTGGGACAGGGGTGGGGGACGGGTGGCTACACCTTC. Encoded protein: CASSEALLGQGWGTGGYTF.

The V gene is TRBV7-6, the J gene TRBJ2-1; D is possibly TRBD1 (5 bases). Trimming removed 1 base from V and 4 bases from J, with 11 bases in between. The CDR3 has 15 residues. The V gene's germline CDR1 is SGHVS and CDR2 FNYEAQ. The CDR3 DNA reads TGTGCCAGCAGCTTAGAGGGGCTCGAGTACAATGAGCAGTTCTTC. It is translated as CASSLEGLEYNEQFF.

The CDR3: CASSPLRPIRDNSGNTIYF. For the CDR3, the DNA is TGTGCCAGCAGCCCGCTCAGACCTATCCGGGACAACTCTGGAAACACCATATATTTT. The J gene is TRBJ1-3, the V gene TRBV7-9; D might be TRBD1 (6 bases). Trimming took 5 bases from V and 0 from J, leaving 23 bases between them. This CDR3 is built from 19 residues. Germline CDR1 reads SEHNR; CDR2 reads FQNEAQ (reference sequence).

This clone was counted only a few times. The chain is built from TRBV4-1 and TRBJ2-3; 8 bases fit TRBD1. The CDR3 covers 16 residues. V lost 4 bases and J lost 1; bases outside the gene matches: 7. From germline, CDR1 is MGHRA and CDR2 YSYEKL. The CDR3 DNA is TGCGCCAGCAGCCTGGGACAGGCAGGGGGCACAGATACGCAGTATTTT. Protein sequence: CASSLGQAGGTDTQYF.

This clone showed up just a few times. The chain uses TRBV3-1 (or the pseudogene TRBV3-2) and TRBJ2-2; D gene uncertain. This CDR3 region has 14 residues. Per the germline V gene, CDR1 is LGHDT and CDR2 is YNNKEL (reference sequence). V was trimmed by 1 base and J by 5 bases, leaving 8 bases between them. The CDR3 DNA is TGTGCCAGCAGCCAAGTTGTTGGAACCGGGGAGCTGTTTTTT. Protein sequence: CASSQVVGTGELFF.

This chain links TRBV7-9 with TRBJ2-6; D is ambiguous. Looked up from germline, CDR1 is SEHNR and CDR2 is FQNEAQ (reference sequence). This CDR3 comprises 15 residues. V lost 4 bases to trimming and J lost 4 bases, with 11 bases between them. CDR3 loop: CASSSVRVGANVLTF. The CDR3 DNA sequence: TGTGCCAGCAGCTCTGTACGTGTAGGGGCCAACGTCCTGACTTTC.

The chain joins TRBV27 to TRBJ2-7, with D maybe TRBD2 (6 bases). Germline V lookup: CDR1 MNHEY, CDR2 SMNVEV (reference sequence). V lost 1 base and J lost 3, with 13 bases in between. CDR3 length: 15 residues. Here the CDR3 DNA reads TGTGCCAGCAGTTTATTTGGCGGGGCAAACTACGAGCAGTACTTC. The encoded protein is CASSLFGGANYEQYF.

The rearrangement links TRBV20-1 to TRBJ1-1; D uncertain. The CDR3 length is 13 residues. Germline CDR1 DFQATT, CDR2 SNEGSKA (reference sequence). Deletions cut 3 bases from V and 0 bases from J, with 8 bases between. CDR3 sequence (DNA): TGCAGTGCTAGTAAGGGATTGAACACTGAAGCTTTCTTT. This sequence encodes CSASKGLNTEAFF.

This clone was picked up one time. This chain connects TRBV12-3 or TRBV12-4 to TRBJ2-7; D unresolved. V lost 6 bases, J lost 1 base, and 4 bases lay in between. The CDR3 length is 11 residues. DNA for the CDR3: TGTGCCAGCAGACTATCCTACGAGCAGTACTTC. It specifies CASRLSYEQYF.